This record covers a single TCR beta chain. Its antigen specificity is not known. No base-level quality is on record; no much larger clone is a single base apart. After removal of 4 bases from V and 3 bases from J, the junction retains 7 bases not matched to a gene. Measured from the cysteine to the phenylalanine, the CDR3 is 15 residues long. Only the CDR3 DNA stays, 45 bases, in frame from base 1. Based on the germline V gene, the CDR1 and CDR2 sequences are SGHRS and YFSETQ. Donors were around 37 systemically healthy Caucasian individuals from Russia aged roughly 6 to 100 years. Each donor gave about 10 milliliters of peripheral blood, drawn into EDTA-treated Vacutainer tubes. Ficoll-Paque density-gradient centrifugation was used to isolate PBMCs, with at least 6.5 million obtained per sample. Trizol reagent was used to extract total RNA from the PBMCs, yielding at least 5.5 micrograms per sample. For every donor, flow cytometry on a PBMC aliquot measured the percentage of naive CD45RAhigh/CD27high T cells.

The entry originates in a study of blood T cells in healthy people across ages (dated by TCRdb to 2014 to 2015). Regarding the complete study: Template switching captured roughly one uniquely barcoded TCR beta cDNA molecule per two T cells in model experiments. Age-related changes in TCR beta repertoire diversity were measured in the study by deep sequencing normalized with unique cDNA molecular identifiers. The donors were divided into four age groups: young (average approximately 17 years), middle-aged (approximately 39), aged (about 61) and long-lived (about 84). To avoid experimental bias, donors of different ages were distributed randomly across sequencing lanes. Two additional independent replicas of 1 million unique cDNA reads from the same blood draw were analyzed for two donors (one aged 18 to 30 and one aged 80 or older). Summary of the overall study and its limitations: Compared with the aged group, the long-lived group had more naive CD4+ T cells, fewer expanded clones and increased TCR diversity, a pattern suggesting age selection. The percentage of naive T cells measured by flow cytometry correlated strongly with observed TCR beta diversity. Because the CMV infection status of the donors was unknown, age-related changes in expanded clonotypes may potentially have been confounded. Total diversity estimates from one million sequenced T cells were considered lower bounds and underestimates. Because profiling used bulk unsorted PBMCs, naive and antigen-experienced compartments could not be compared conclusively. As age increased, observed TCR beta diversity per million T cells dropped in a roughly linear way, and a significant reduction was already evident by age 40.

Library construction relied on 5' RACE. Sequencing took place on an Illumina HiSeq 2500. A second roughly 7 to 11 cycle PCR used a sample-barcoded 5' primer and a J-beta primer mix. A unique molecular identifier was introduced onto each TCR beta cDNA molecule by a template-switch 5' adaptor carrying 12 random nucleotides. At least 3 million CDR3-containing paired-end reads were obtained from each sample. All of the RNA was converted into first-strand cDNA using the Mint cDNA synthesis kit, with a TRBC-specific oligonucleotide serving as the primer. Following uracil-DNA glycosylase treatment, a first 18-cycle PCR with universal primers M1SS and BC2_uni_R was performed on all cDNA. Processing in the source paper ran as follows. For normalization, 1 million high-quality reads were randomly selected from each sample, with every read carrying a distinct molecular identifier. Instead of being binned into consensus sequences, reads that shared molecular identifiers were thrown out. CDR3 identification, clonotype clustering and error correction used MiTCR with a Q25 quality threshold and the strictest error-elimination algorithm. Lower-bound total TCR beta diversity was estimated with a nonparametric unseen species model using Euler transformation. In-frame beta chains were kept once TCRdb had trimmed the public reads at Q25 with fastp and called clones with MiXCR. A single entry per CDR3 protein holds the most common genes and DNA from its merged rows. The V and J calls and clone size are TCRdb's, not the authors'. This sample comprises roughly 680,000 distinct CDR3 sequences, 49% of them detected only once. Roughly 31% of the sample comes from the top ten.

The sample was blood. This TCR derives from a woman in her fifties or sixties in good health. The chain uses TRBV5-1 and TRBJ2-5; 9 middle bases align to TRBD1. At the DNA level, the sequence is TGCGCCAGCAGCCCGCCGGGACAGGGTGAAGAGACCCAGTACTTC. Its translation is CASSPPGQGEETQYF.